The sequence of this TCR beta chain was determined in a study of cytomegalovirus exposure and HLA in healthy donors. Study-wide findings and caveats: In a later analysis, DRB1 alleles had the most associated TCRs; HLA-C alleles the fewest.

In its sample, this clone was seen a few times. Its target is unknown. Primers: 60 Vbeta forward and 13 Jbeta reverse. The data were produced by immunoSEQ multiplex PCR, yet TCRdb's version contains in-frame clones alone and is incomplete. The sample yields approximately 120,000 clones, under 12% seen once. Germline CDR1 and CDR2: SGHTA and FQGTGA. The CDR3 is 14 residues long. Trimming cost V 4 bases and J 6 bases, with 14 bases left between them. This chain joins TRBV7-3 and TRBJ2-3; a possible D gene is TRBD2 (6 bases). This sequence was found in a woman in her late teens or twenties in good health and CMV-seropositive. The sample taken for sequencing was PBMCs. The CDR3: CASSYTPGVDTQYF. The CDR3 nucleotides are TGTGCCAGCAGCTATACCCCGGGAGTCGATACGCAGTATTTT.